This entry is about one T cell receptor (beta chain). The target antigen is unknown. The data are from a study of identical twins. Whole-study findings and limits: It was out-of-frame TCR alpha sharing in monozygotic twins that models underestimated.

TCRdb re-derived calls from the 5' RACE reads in MiXCR, one entry per CDR3 protein. The data show some 1,700,000 distinct CDR3 sequences, with 25% to 35% seen just once and approximately 0.25% held by the top ten. Sample: cord blood. This TCR derives from a newborn girl in good health.

In nucleotides, the CDR3 is TGTGCCAGCAGCCCCACCCTGGGATATGGCTACACCTTC. This codes for CASSPTLGYGYTF. This sequence joins TRBV7-9 and TRBJ1-2; D is unclear. Trimming removed 5 bases at V and 5 bases at J, with 12 bases between. The CDR3 has 13 residues. CDR1 is SEHNR, CDR2 FQNEAQ, per germline (reference sequence).